The text below deals with one T cell receptor (beta chain). Recruitment covered roughly 22 US areas and drew participants whose ages spanned roughly 18 to 90 years. Which cohort a participant joined came from the clinical history participants gave. CDR3 length: 15 residues. Looked up from germline, CDR1 is SGDLS and CDR2 is YYNGEE. The V segment lost 3 bases and the J segment 2 bases; nucleotides outside the gene matches: 6. This record comes from a study of blood T cell repertoires in COVID-19. Study details: The origin of the acute and convalescent COVID-19 samples was the United States, Italy and Spain.

In the authors' workflow: Estimates of nucleated cell counts were drawn from the amplification of reference gene primers. TCRdb keeps only in-frame clones here, not all; method: immunoSEQ multiplex PCR. V, J and clone size derive from that table, while D and trimming were established from the DNA sequence. The table records 400,000 or so clones, roughly 90% of them present only once. This TCR was sampled from a woman between 40 and 50 years old with acute COVID-19. What was sequenced was PBMCs or T cells enriched from blood (not recorded which). The rearrangement uses TRBV9 and TRBJ1-2; 8 nucleotides match TRBD1. The chain's CDR3 is CASSAPRQGNYGYTF. CDR3 in DNA: TGTGCCAGCAGCGCGCCCCGACAGGGGAACTATGGCTACACCTTC. The whole variable domain, remainder taken from reference TRBV9 and TRBJ1-2, is DSGVTQTPKHLITATGQRVTLRCSPRSGDLSVYWYQQSLDQGLQFLIQYYNGEERAKGNILERFSAQQFPDLHSELNLSSLELGDSALYFCASSAPRQGNYGYTFGSGTRLTVV.